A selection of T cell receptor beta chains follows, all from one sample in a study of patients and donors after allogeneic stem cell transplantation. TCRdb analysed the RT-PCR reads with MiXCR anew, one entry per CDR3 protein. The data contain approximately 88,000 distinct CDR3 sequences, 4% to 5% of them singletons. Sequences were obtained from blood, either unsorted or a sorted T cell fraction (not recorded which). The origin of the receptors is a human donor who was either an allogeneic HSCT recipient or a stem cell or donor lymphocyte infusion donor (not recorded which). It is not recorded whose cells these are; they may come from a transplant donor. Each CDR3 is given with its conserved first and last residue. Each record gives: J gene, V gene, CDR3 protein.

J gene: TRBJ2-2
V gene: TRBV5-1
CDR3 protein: CASSFRTDTGELFF

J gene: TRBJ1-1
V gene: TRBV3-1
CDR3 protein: CASSLSWGPLRTEAFF

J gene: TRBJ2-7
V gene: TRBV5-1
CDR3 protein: CASSLGKGVGEQYF

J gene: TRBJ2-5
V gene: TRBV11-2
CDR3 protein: CASSLGLAGETQYF

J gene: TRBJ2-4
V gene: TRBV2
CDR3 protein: CASMYSEGAKNIQYF

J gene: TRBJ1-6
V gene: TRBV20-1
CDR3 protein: CSANPRDRGFNSPLHF

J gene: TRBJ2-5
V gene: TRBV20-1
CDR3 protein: CSARDGAKERETQYF

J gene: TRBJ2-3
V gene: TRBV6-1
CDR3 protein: CASSPTGTDTQYF

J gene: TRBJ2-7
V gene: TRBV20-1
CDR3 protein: CSAREGAQAHEQYF

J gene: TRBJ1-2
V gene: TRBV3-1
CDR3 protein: CASSQDAGYGYTF

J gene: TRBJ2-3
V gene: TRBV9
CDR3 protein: CASSFGGTDTQYF

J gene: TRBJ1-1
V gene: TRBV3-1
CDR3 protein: CASVPGPNTEAFF

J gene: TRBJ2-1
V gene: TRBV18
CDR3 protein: CASSPPSGKGREQFF

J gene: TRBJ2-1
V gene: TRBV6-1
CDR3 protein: CASRTGSSYNEQFF

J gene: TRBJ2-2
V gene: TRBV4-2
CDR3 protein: CASSPSFSGTNTGELFF

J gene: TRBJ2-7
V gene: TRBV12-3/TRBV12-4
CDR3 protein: CASSLTSGPGNCEQYF

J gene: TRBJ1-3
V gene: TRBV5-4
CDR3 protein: CASSLDLSPGNTIYF

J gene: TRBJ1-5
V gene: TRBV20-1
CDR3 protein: CSARPMGLGGNQPQHF

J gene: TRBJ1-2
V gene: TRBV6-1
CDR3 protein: CASSRWDSTQSNYGYTF

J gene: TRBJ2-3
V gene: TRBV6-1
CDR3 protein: CASSEGTGVADTQYF

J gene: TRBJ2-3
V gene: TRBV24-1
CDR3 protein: CATSSTEGASTDTQYF

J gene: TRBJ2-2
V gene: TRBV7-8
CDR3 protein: CASSSRATRSTGELFF

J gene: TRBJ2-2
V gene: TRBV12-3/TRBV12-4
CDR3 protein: CASGRQGPPNTGELFF

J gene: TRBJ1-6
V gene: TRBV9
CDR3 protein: CASTYRPGWDSPLHF

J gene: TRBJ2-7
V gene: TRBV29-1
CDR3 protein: CSVGDRGLYEQYF

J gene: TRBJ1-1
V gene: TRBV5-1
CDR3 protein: CASSLDLRNTEAFF

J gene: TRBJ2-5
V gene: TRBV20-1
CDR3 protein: CSARETSRVETQYF

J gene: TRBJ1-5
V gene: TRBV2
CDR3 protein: CASRGDGLERQPQHF

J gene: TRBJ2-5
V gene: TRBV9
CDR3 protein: CASSVAVARETQYF

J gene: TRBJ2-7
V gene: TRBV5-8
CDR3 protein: CASSLAGALRYEQYF

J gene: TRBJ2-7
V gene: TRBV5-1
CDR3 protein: CASSPGLAGTYEQYF

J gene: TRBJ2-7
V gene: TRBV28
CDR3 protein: CASSLLQGLYF

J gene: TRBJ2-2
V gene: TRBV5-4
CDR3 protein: CASSWGLTGGELFF

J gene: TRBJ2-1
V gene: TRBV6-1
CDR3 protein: CASSEGPGVSSYNEQFF

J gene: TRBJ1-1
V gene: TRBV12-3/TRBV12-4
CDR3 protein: CASTGTQGNTEAFF

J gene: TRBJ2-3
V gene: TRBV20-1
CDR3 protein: CSARAGTPEERYTQYF

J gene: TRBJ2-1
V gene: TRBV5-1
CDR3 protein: CASSSGLAGENSNEQFF

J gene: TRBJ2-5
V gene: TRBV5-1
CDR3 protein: CASSLVGGRETQYF

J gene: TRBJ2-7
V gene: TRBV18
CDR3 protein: CASSRGGRASYEQYF

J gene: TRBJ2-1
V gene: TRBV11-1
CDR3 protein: CASSSRTGGNEQFF

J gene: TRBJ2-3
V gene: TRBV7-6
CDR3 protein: CASSLVSASGTSTDTQYF

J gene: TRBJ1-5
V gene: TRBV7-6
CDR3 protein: CASSGGQGAGQPQHF

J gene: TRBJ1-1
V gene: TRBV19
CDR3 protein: CASSPGYRETEAFF

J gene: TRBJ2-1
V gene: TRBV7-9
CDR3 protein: CASSRRLGGLDNEQFF

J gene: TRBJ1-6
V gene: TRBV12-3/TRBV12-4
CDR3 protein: CASSRPISPLHF

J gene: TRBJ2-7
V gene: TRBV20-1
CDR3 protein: CSANAREGVSYEQYF

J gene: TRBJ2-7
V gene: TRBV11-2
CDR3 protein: CASSPISRRRGLTYEQYF

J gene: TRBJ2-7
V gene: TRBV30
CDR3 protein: CAWSIYRAEQYF

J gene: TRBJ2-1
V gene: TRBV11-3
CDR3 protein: CASSLDRTEQFF

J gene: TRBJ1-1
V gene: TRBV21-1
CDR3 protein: CASSKLLHRGRDGRAFF

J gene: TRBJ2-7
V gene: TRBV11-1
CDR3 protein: CASSRPGQGVFGTYEQYF

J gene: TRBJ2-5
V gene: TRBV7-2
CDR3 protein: CASSLALGRGVLKTQYF

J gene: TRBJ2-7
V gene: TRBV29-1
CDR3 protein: CSVVRGGGYEQYF

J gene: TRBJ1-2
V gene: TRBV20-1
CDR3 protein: CSGYINYGYTF